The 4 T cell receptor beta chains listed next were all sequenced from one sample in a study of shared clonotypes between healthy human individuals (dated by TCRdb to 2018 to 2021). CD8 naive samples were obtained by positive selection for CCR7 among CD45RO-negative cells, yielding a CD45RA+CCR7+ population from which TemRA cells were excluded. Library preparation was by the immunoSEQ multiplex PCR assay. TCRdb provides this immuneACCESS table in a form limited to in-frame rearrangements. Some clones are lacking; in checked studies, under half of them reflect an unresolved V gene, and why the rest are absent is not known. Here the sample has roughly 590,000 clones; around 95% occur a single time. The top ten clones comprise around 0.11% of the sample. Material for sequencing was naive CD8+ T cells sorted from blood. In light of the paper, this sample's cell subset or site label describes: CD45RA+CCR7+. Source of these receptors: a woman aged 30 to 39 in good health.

The CDR3 bases are TGTGCCAGCAGCTCCGGAACAGGGGGCTATCACTATGGCTACACCTTC. It is translated as CASSSGTGGYHYGYTF. The chain links TRBV7-8 to TRBJ1-2; 9 bases line up with TRBD1. CDR3 length: 16 residues. J lost 3 bases, V lost 4 bases, and 9 bases had no gene match. Germline values: CDR1 SGHVS, CDR2 FQNEAQ.

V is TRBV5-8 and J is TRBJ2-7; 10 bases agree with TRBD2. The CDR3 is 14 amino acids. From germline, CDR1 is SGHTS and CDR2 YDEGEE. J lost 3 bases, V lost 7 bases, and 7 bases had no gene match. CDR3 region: CASPGLANLYEQYF. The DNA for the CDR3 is TGTGCCAGCCCGGGACTAGCGAACCTCTACGAGCAGTACTTC.

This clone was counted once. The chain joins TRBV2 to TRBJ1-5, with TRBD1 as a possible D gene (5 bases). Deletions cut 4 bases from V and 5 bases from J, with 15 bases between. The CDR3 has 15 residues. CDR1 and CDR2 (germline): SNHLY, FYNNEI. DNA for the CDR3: TGTGCCAGCAGTGGGGTCCGGGGGGTGGATCAGCCCCAGCATTTT. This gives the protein CASSGVRGVDQPQHF.

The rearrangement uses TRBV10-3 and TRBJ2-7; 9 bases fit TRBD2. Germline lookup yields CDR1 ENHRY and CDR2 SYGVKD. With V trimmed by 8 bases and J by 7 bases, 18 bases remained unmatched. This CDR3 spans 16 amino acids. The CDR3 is CAISLLGAGGPWEQYF. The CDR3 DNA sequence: TGTGCCATCTCCCTCCTGGGAGCGGGGGGACCGTGGGAGCAGTACTTC.